This TCR beta chain was profiled in a study of shared clonotypes between healthy human individuals. Whole-study context: Per donor, three plates held CD4 naive cells, three held CD4 memory, two held CD8 naive and one held CD8 memory. Study findings and constraints: Of the naive CD4 clonotypes, approximately 5% were shared across several donors.

In regard to this clone: As yet, its antigen is unknown.

Clones were read by immunoSEQ multiplex PCR, and TCRdb kept only the in-frame ones, dropping some. The table shows approximately 2.4 million clones, with 90% to 96% occurring only once. The CDR3 covers 14 residues. Per germline, CDR1 MRHNA and CDR2 SNTAGT. Trimming shortened V by 6 bases and J by 5 bases, and 13 bases separated the two germline ends. The V call is TRBV6-4, the J call TRBJ2-2, with D hard to call. The sequence was collected from a man younger than 35 in good health. The material sequenced was naive CD4+ T cells sorted from blood. Indicated subset: CD45RA+ positively selected. The CDR3 is CASSRILLTGELFF. For the CDR3, the DNA is TGTGCCAGCAGCAGAATCCTCTTAACCGGGGAGCTGTTTTTT.